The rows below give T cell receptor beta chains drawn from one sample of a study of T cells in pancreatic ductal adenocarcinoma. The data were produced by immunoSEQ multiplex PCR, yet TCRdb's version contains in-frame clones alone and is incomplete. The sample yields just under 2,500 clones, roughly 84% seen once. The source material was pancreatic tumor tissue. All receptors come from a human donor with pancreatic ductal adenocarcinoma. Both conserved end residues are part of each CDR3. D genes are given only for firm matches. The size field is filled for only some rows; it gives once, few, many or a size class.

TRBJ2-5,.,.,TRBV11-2,TGTGCCAGCAGCTTAGTTTTAGAAGAGACCCAGTACTTC,CASSLVLEETQYF
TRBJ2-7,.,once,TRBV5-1,TGCGCCAGCAGCTTGTCTTCCCACGAGCAGTACTTC,CASSLSSHEQYF
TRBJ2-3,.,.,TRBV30,TGTGCCTGGAATAGACAGGCCACAGATACGCAGTATTTT,CAWNRQATDTQYF
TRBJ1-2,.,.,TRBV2,TGTGCCAGCAGTAACGACCAGGGAGGCTACACCTTC,CASSNDQGGYTF
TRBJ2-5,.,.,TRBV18,TGTGCCAGCTCACCGAGCCAAGAGACCCAGTACTTC,CASSPSQETQYF
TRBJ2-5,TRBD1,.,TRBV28,TGTGCCAGCAGTTCCGGGACAGGGGGCGAGACCCAGTACTTC,CASSSGTGGETQYF
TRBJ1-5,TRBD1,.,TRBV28,TGTGCCAGCACACAGGGGCGCTATCAGCCCCAGCATTTT,CASTQGRYQPQHF
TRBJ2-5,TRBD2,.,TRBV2,TGTGCCAGAACGACTAGCGGGAGACCAGAGACCCAGTACTTC,CARTTSGRPETQYF
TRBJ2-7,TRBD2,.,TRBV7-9,TGTGCCAGCAGCTTAGCGCGGGGGGAGCAGTACTTC,CASSLARGEQYF
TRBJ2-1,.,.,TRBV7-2,TGTGCCAGCGGACAGGGGATTTTAGCGGGAGGAAATGAGCAGTTCTTC,CASGQGILAGGNEQFF
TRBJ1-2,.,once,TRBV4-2,TGTGCCAGCAGTCTTGACAGTCCCCCCCTTGGCTACACCTTC,CASSLDSPPLGYTF
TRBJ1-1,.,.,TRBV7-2,TGTGCCAGCAGCTTAGCGGAGGGCATGAACACTGAAGCTTTCTTT,CASSLAEGMNTEAFF
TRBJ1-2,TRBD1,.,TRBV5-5,TGTGCCAGCGGCCCCGGGACAGGGGGCATTGGCTACACCTTC,CASGPGTGGIGYTF
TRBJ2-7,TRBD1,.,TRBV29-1,TGCAGCGTTGGAGAGGCAGGGACAGGGCCATACGAGCAGTACTTC,CSVGEAGTGPYEQYF
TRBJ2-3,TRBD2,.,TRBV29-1,TGCAGCGTTGAAGGCGAATTAGGACTAGGCGGGAGGTTTGATACGCAGTATTTT,CSVEGELGLGGRFDTQYF
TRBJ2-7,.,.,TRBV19,TGTGCCAGTAGTTCCACGGGGCAGGGGACCCCTAGCGAGCAGTACTTC,CASSSTGQGTPSEQYF
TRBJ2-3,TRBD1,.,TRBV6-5,TGTGCCAGCAGTTACGGGGACAGGGGAACAGATACGCAGTATTTT,CASSYGDRGTDTQYF
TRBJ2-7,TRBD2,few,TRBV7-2,TGTGCCAGCAGCTTAGCGGGAGGGAGCTCCTACGAGCAGTACTTC,CASSLAGGSSYEQYF
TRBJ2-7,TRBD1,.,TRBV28,TGTGCCAGCAACTCCGGGACAGGCAAATATATTTACGAGCAGTACTTC,CASNSGTGKYIYEQYF
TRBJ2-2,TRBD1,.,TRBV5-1,TGCGCCAGCAGCGCTTCACAGGGGGCCACCGGGGAGCTGTTTTTT,CASSASQGATGELFF
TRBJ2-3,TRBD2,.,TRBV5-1,TGCGCCAGCAGCTTGGGACTAGCGGGAGCCGTCACAGATACGCAGTATTTT,CASSLGLAGAVTDTQYF
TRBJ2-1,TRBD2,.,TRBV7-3,TGTGCCAGCAGCCACAGCGGGAGGGGTAATGAGCAGTTCTTC,CASSHSGRGNEQFF
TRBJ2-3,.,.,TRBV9,TGTGCCAGCAGCGTCGAAGACGGAGGGTCAGATACGCAGTATTTT,CASSVEDGGSDTQYF
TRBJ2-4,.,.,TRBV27,TGTGCCAGCAGACTAACTAGCGCCAAAAACATTCAGTACTTC,CASRLTSAKNIQYF
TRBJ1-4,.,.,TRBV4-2,TGTGCCAGCAGCCAACGGGGGAGGGAGGAGGAAAAACTGTTTTTT,CASSQRGREEEKLFF
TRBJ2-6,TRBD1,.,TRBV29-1,TGCAGCGTACCGGGACAGGGAGCTTCTGGGGCCAACGTCCTGACTTTC,CSVPGQGASGANVLTF
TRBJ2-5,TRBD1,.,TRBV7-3,TGTGCCAGCAGCTTAACGGGACAGGGGGGAGAGACCCAGTACTTC,CASSLTGQGGETQYF
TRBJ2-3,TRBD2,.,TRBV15,TGTGCCACCCTGGCGGGAGGGTCGGATACGCAGTATTTT,CATLAGGSDTQYF
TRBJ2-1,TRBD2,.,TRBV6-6,TGTGCCAGCAGTCAATCTAGCGGGAGTATAAATGAGCAGTTCTTC,CASSQSSGSINEQFF
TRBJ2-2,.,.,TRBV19,TGTGCCAGTAGCCGGACTGAGAACACCGGGGAGCTGTTTTTT,CASSRTENTGELFF
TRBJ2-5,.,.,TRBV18,TGTGCCAGCTCACCTCCGGGACGAGGAGGGGAGACCCAGTACTTC,CASSPPGRGGETQYF
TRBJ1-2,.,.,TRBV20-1,TGCAGTGCTAACAGGCCCAACACCTTC,CSANRPNTF
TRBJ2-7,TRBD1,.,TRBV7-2,TGTGCCAGCAGCCGGACAGGAACCACCTACGAGCAGTACTTC,CASSRTGTTYEQYF
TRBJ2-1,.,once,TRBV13,TGTGCCAGCAGCTTAGAGTTTAGCGGCTCCTACAATGAGCAGTTCTTC,CASSLEFSGSYNEQFF
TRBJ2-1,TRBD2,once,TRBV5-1,TGCGCCAGCAGCTACGGGACTAGCTTTCCCTACAATGAGCAGTTCTTC,CASSYGTSFPYNEQFF
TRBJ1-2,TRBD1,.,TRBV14,TGTGCCAGCAGCCAAGCCAGGGGGGATGGCTACACCTTC,CASSQARGDGYTF
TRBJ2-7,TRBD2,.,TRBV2,TGTGCCAGCAGGATACTAGCGGCCCCCTACGAGCAGTACTTC,CASRILAAPYEQYF
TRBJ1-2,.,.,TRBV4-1,TGCGCCAGCAGCCAATTGACGAGGGCAGGGAGGGGCTACACCTTC,CASSQLTRAGRGYTF
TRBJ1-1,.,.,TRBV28,TGTGCCATCCCCGACAGATTCAGGGTTGAAGCTTTCTTT,CAIPDRFRVEAFF
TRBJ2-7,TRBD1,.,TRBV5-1,TGCGCCAGCAGCAGAAACCAACAGGGGGCGCTGGTCAACGAGCAGTACTTC,CASSRNQQGALVNEQYF
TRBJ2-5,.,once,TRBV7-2,TGTGCCAGCAGCTTAGTGCTACGGTACCAAGAGACCCAGTACTTC,CASSLVLRYQETQYF
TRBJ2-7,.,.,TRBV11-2,TGTGCCAGCAGCCGCCCACCCGGGCCCAGGGTCGAGCAGTACTTC,CASSRPPGPRVEQYF
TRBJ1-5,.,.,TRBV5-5,TGTGCCAGCAGCTTGGACGGAGGGCGCAATCAGCCCCAGCATTTT,CASSLDGGRNQPQHF
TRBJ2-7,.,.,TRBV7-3,TGTGCCAGCAGCTTAAAGGGGGGGGAGCAGTACTTC,CASSLKGGEQYF
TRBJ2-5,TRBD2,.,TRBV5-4,TGTGCCAGCAGCCCCGGGGAAGCGGGAGGAGGCGAGACCCAGTACTTC,CASSPGEAGGGETQYF
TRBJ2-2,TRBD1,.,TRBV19,TGTGCCAGTAGTTTCGGACAGGGTTTCACCGGGGAGCTGTTTTTT,CASSFGQGFTGELFF
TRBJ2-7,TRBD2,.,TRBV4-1,TGCGCCAGCAGCCAAGATCCCGGCGGGGGTGCCTACGAGCAGTACTTC,CASSQDPGGGAYEQYF
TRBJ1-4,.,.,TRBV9,TGTGCCAGCAGCGTAGAGGCAAGCGTCAGTGAAAAACTGTTTTTT,CASSVEASVSEKLFF
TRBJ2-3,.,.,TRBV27,TGTGCCAGCAGTTTGCGGTTCACAGATACGCAGTATTTT,CASSLRFTDTQYF
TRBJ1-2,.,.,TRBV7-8,TGTGCCAGCAGCTCCTACCCAGAGGCTACTTTACACTATGGCTACACCTTC,CASSSYPEATLHYGYTF
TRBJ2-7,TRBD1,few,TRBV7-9,TGTGCCAGCAGCGGAGGGACAGGTATTTCCTACGAGCAGTACTTC,CASSGGTGISYEQYF
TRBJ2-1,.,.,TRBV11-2,TGTGCCAGCAGCTTCTCTCCCCTCCTGGTGCGGTTCTTC,CASSFSPLLVRFF